Each of the 17 T cell receptor beta chains below was sequenced from the same sample in a study of blood T cell repertoires in COVID-19 (dated by TCRdb to about 2020). Libraries were made using the immunoSEQ multiplex PCR assay. This immuneACCESS table, as held by TCRdb, lists in-frame sequences with V and J called but not all clones. Of the missing ones, under half trace to an unresolved V gene in checked studies; the others have no known cause. This sample gives about 370,000 clones in total; 87% of them show up just once. The leading ten clones occupy over 9.5% of the sample. The specimen was peripheral blood. Receptors were obtained from a woman under 40 with COVID-19, enrolled during active disease.

J is TRBJ2-5 and V is TRBV7-3; 9 bases align to TRBD2. Germline V gives CDR1 SGHTA, CDR2 FQGTGA. This CDR3 comprises 15 residues. Germline trimming cut 2 bases from V and 5 bases from J; bases unmatched to any gene: 6. The CDR3, as DNA: TGTGCCAGCAGCTTAGCGGGAGGGTCCTTGGAGACCCAGTACTTC. Translation: CASSLAGGSLETQYF.

J is TRBJ2-2 and V is TRBV10-3; possibly TRBD2 for D (6 bases). CDR3 length: 15 amino acids. Trimming shortened V by 0 bases and J by 5 bases, and 10 bases separated the two germline ends. Germline-derived CDR1 and CDR2 are ENHRY and SYGVKD. CDR3 protein: CAISESVGGTGELFF. The CDR3 region has the DNA TGTGCCATCAGTGAGTCGGTCGGGGGAACCGGGGAGCTGTTTTTT.

The chain has TRBV2 and TRBJ1-3; D not resolved. Germline V gene sequence: CDR1 SNHLY, CDR2 FYNNEI. The length of the CDR3 is 12 residues. V was trimmed by 6 bases and J by 8 bases, leaving 11 bases between them. The CDR3 DNA reads as TGTGCCAGCAGCCCCGGTCGGGACACCATATATTTT. Amino acid sequence: CASSPGRDTIYF.

The chain is built from TRBV19 and TRBJ2-7, with D tentatively TRBD2 (6 bases). CDR3 length: 15 residues. Trimming removed 3 bases at V and 5 bases at J, with 17 bases between. Germline lookup yields CDR1 LNHDA and CDR2 SQIVND (reference sequence). The CDR3 protein is CASSIALASFDEQYF. The CDR3 region has the DNA TGTGCCAGTAGTATCGCCCTAGCGTCTTTCGACGAGCAGTACTTC.

This chain links TRBV27 with TRBJ2-3, with TRBD2 matching over 10 bases. CDR1 and CDR2 (germline): MNHEY, SMNVEV (reference sequence). The V and J ends lost 7 bases and 4 bases, in that order; junction bases with no gene match: 5. This CDR3 region has 14 residues. The CDR3 region has the DNA TGTGCCAGCACTAGCGGGAGAGGGTCAGATACGCAGTATTTT. It codes for CASTSGRGSDTQYF.

This chain joins TRBV30 and TRBJ2-7, with 8 bases lining up with TRBD2. Germline V gene data show CDR1 as GTSNPN and CDR2 as SVGIG (reference sequence). This CDR3 region has 15 residues. Germline trimming cut 2 bases from V and 4 bases from J; bases unmatched to any gene: 10. The CDR3 coding sequence is TGTGCCTGGAGTTCGGGAGGGTTTAGGGATTACGAGCAGTACTTC. The encoded protein is CAWSSGGFRDYEQYF.

A few counts support this clone. The V and J genes are TRBV6-2 or TRBV6-3 and TRBJ2-5; TRBD2 aligns across 7 bases. This CDR3 region has 15 residues. The germline V gene encodes CDR1 MNHEY and CDR2 SVGEGT. The J segment lost 5 bases and the V segment lost 0 bases, leaving 6 bases of the junction unmatched. CDR3 nucleotides: TGTGCCAGCAGTTACTCCGCGGGAGATGGGGAGACCCAGTACTTC. It translates to CASSYSAGDGETQYF.

The chain uses TRBV4-1 and TRBJ2-7; 10 bases are shared with TRBD2. The trim removed 3 bases at V and 6 bases at J, leaving 8 bases unmatched. There are 15 residues in the CDR3. Germline CDR1 is MGHRA and CDR2 is YSYEKL. The CDR3 sequence is CASSHPGLATLEQYF. The CDR3 DNA is TGCGCCAGCAGCCATCCGGGACTAGCGACTCTCGAGCAGTACTTC.

This chain connects TRBV21-1 to TRBJ2-5; no check of the table's D call, TRBD2, against the DNA was made. TRBV21-1 is shown as a pseudogene. The CDR3 is 14 amino acids. Here the CDR3 reads CASSSVPPQETQYF. CDR3 DNA sequence: TGTGCCAGCTCATCGGTCCCCCCACAAGAGACCCAGTACTTC.

The chain has TRBV7-9 and TRBJ2-3, with 7 bases fitting TRBD1. This CDR3 is 14 amino acids long. V lost 7 bases to trimming and J lost 2 bases; unmatched junction nucleotides: 6. Germline V gives CDR1 SEHNR, CDR2 FQNEAQ (reference sequence). As DNA, the CDR3 is TGTGCCAGCACGTCACAGGGGCCCACAGATACGCAGTATTTT. This encodes CASTSQGPTDTQYF.

The chain is built from TRBV6-4 and TRBJ2-3; TRBD1 is a possible D gene (5 bases). Germline assignment: CDR1 MRHNA and CDR2 SNTAGT. V shed 2 bases and J shed 5 bases, with 8 bases lying between them. The CDR3 totals 13 residues. The CDR3 loop reads CASSDQGRDTQYF. The CDR3 nucleotides are TGTGCCAGCAGTGACCAGGGAAGAGATACGCAGTATTTT.

This clone was seen a single time. The CDR3 DNA sequence: TGCGCCAGCAGCTTGTCGGCGACTAGCGGATTTCGGGAGCAGTTCTTC. It is translated as CASSLSATSGFREQFF. The chain recombines TRBV5-1 with TRBJ2-1; 9 nucleotides line up with TRBD2. The CDR3 is 16 residues long. With V trimmed by 1 base and J by 10 bases, 12 bases remained unmatched. The germline V gene has CDR1 SGHRS and CDR2 YFSETQ. The full variable domain, in which reference TRBV5-1 and TRBJ2-1 provide the parts outside the CDR3, is KAGVTQTPRYLIKTRGQQVTLSCSPISGHRSVSWYQQTPGQGLQFLFEYFSETQRNKGNFPGRFSGRQFSNSRSEMNVSTLELGDSALYLCASSLSATSGFREQFFGPGTRLTVL.

CDR3 DNA sequence: TGTGCCAGCAGTACTACCAGGGTATGGTCCTATAATTCACCCCTCCACTTT. Amino acid sequence: CASSTTRVWSYNSPLHF. The V gene is TRBV28, the J gene TRBJ1-6, with D maybe TRBD1 (5 bases). This CDR3 spans 17 amino acids. Per the germline V gene, CDR1 is MDHEN and CDR2 is SYDVKM. Between the trimmed V and J ends, which lost 5 bases and 1 base, there was a span of 15 bases. The entire variable domain, with the rest obtained from reference TRBV28 and TRBJ1-6, is as follows: DVKVTQSSRYLVKRTGEKVFLECVQDMDHENMFWYRQDPGLGLRLIYFSYDVKMKEKGDIPEGYSVSREKKERFSLILESASTNQTSMYLCASSTTRVWSYNSPLHFGNGTRLTVT.

This clone was counted once. The genes are TRBV27 and TRBJ2-3; 7 bases line up with TRBD2. This CDR3 has 14 amino acids. The germline V gene has CDR1 MNHEY and CDR2 SMNVEV (reference sequence). Germline trimming cut 6 bases from V and 6 bases from J; bases unmatched to any gene: 9. CDR3 coding DNA: TGTGCCAGCAGATGGGCAGGGAGGGAGGATACGCAGTATTTT. Translating gives CASRWAGREDTQYF.

This clone was detected once. J is TRBJ2-3 and V is TRBV30; possible D gene TRBD2, 5 bases. The V and J ends lost 2 bases and 4 bases respectively, with 7 bases between them. This CDR3 has 12 amino acids. Germline CDR1 GTSNPN, CDR2 SVGIG (reference sequence). The CDR3 loop reads CAWSTRPDTQYF. Written as DNA, the CDR3 is TGTGCCTGGAGTACTAGACCAGATACGCAGTATTTT.

The rearrangement uses TRBV2 and TRBJ2-3; no definite D call. Trimming cost V 10 bases and J 10 bases, with 18 bases left between them. Germline V gene data show CDR1 as SNHLY and CDR2 as FYNNEI. CDR3 length: 12 residues. For the CDR3, the DNA is TGTGCCACCTCATTCCGAGGAAGTTCGCAGTATTTT. Protein sequence: CATSFRGSSQYF.

This clone appeared a single time. The V call is TRBV6-6, the J call TRBJ1-6; no firm D call. The V end lost 0 bases, the J end lost 7 bases, and 10 bases lay between the germline ends. The CDR3 sequence is 15 residues long. Germline CDR1 MNHNY, CDR2 SVGAGI (reference sequence). As DNA, the CDR3 is TGTGCCAGCAGTTACTCGAGAGGAGACAATTCACCCCTCCACTTT. Protein: CASSYSRGDNSPLHF.